Below, 14 T cell receptor beta chains from the same sample are listed, as sequenced in a study of blood T cell repertoires in COVID-19. Method: immunoSEQ multiplex PCR; TCRdb's copy keeps in-frame clones and lacks some. The sample lists roughly 190,000 clones, roughly 82% occurring once. The sequenced sample was peripheral blood. The receptors here all came from a woman aged 55-69 years with COVID-19, enrolled during active disease.

The CDR3, as DNA: TGTGCCAGCAGCTTGGCGAGCGGGAGGGCCGGGAGGACCGGGGAGCTGTTTTTT. Protein: CASSLASGRAGRTGELFF. The rearrangement uses TRBV5-4 and TRBJ2-2; 10 nucleotides align to TRBD2. The CDR3 is made up of 18 amino acids. Germline CDR1 and CDR2: SGHNT and YYREEE (reference sequence). The V segment lost 0 bases and the J segment 5 bases; nucleotides outside the gene matches: 10. Complete variable domain (other parts from reference TRBV5-4 and TRBJ2-2): ETGVTQSPTHLIKTRGQQVTLRCSSQSGHNTVSWYQQALGQGPQFIFQYYREEENGRGNFPPRFSGLQFPNYSSELNVNALELDDSALYLCASSLASGRAGRTGELFFGEGSRLTVL.

The chain recombines TRBV3-1 (or the pseudogene TRBV3-2) with TRBJ2-2; 11 bases align to TRBD2. The junction had 13 bases not matched to a gene; V was cut back by 6 bases and J by 4 bases. The germline V gene encodes CDR1 LGHDT and CDR2 YNNKEL (reference sequence). The CDR3 is 18 residues long. CDR3 DNA: TGTGCCAGCAGTCTCTTTTTAGCGGGAGGGCCCGCCACCGGGGAGCTGTTTTTT. It specifies CASSLFLAGGPATGELFF.

V usage is TRBV5-1 and J usage is TRBJ1-1; TRBD1 matches 8 bases. The CDR3 has 15 residues. V shed 4 bases, J shed 3 bases, and the junction held 8 bases outside the gene matches. Germline-derived CDR1 and CDR2 are SGHRS and YFSETQ. The chain's CDR3 is CASSLKTGADTEAFF. In DNA, the CDR3 is TGCGCCAGCAGCCTAAAGACAGGGGCGGACACTGAAGCTTTCTTT.

This clone was recorded a few times. The chain carries TRBV18 and TRBJ2-5, with 9 bases identical to TRBD1. The V and J ends lost 3 bases and 4 bases, in that order; junction bases with no gene match: 3. CDR1 and CDR2 (germline): KGHSH, LQKENI. CDR3 size: 14 residues. The CDR3 bases are TGTGCCAGCTCACCGCAGACAGGGGGAGAGACCCAGTACTTC. This translates into CASSPQTGGETQYF. Supplemented by reference TRBV18 and TRBJ2-5, the full variable domain reads NAGVMQNPRHLVRRRGQEARLRCSPMKGHSHVYWYRQLPEEGLKFMVYLQKENIIDESGMPKERFSAEFPKEGPSILRIQQVVRGDSAAYFCASSPQTGGETQYFGPGTRLLVL.

DNA for the CDR3: TGTGCCAGCAGTGGGACAGCTCAAGAGACCCAGTACTTC. It yields the protein CASSGTAQETQYF. The chain combines TRBV27 with TRBJ2-5; 7 bases match TRBD1. Germline V CDR1 and CDR2: MNHEY, SMNVEV (reference sequence). V shed 5 bases, J shed 2 bases, and the junction held 2 bases outside the gene matches. The CDR3 spans 13 residues.

In nucleotides, the CDR3 is TGTGCCATCAGTGGCCGGGGGGGAGGCACAGATACGCAGTATTTT. Translating gives CAISGRGGGTDTQYF. The rearrangement uses TRBV10-3 and TRBJ2-3; 8 nucleotides align to TRBD2. Germline V gives CDR1 ENHRY, CDR2 SYGVKD. There are 15 residues in the CDR3. V lost 4 bases to trimming and J lost 1 base; unmatched junction nucleotides: 4.

V usage is TRBV19 and J usage is TRBJ2-5; 11 positions agree with TRBD2. This CDR3 has 15 residues. CDR1 is LNHDA and CDR2 is SQIVND in the germline V gene (reference sequence). V gave up 6 bases and J gave up 1 base; unmatched junction bases: 4. The CDR3 nucleotides read TGTGCCAGTAGCACTAGCGGGGGTACCCAAGAGACCCAGTACTTC. This encodes CASSTSGGTQETQYF.

The chain has TRBV7-9 and TRBJ2-3, with D possibly being TRBD1 (5 bases). The V gene's germline CDR1 is SEHNR and CDR2 FQNEAQ (reference sequence). V was pared by 5 bases and J by 0 bases, with 12 bases between. CDR3 length: 15 residues. The CDR3 spells CASSASDTSTDTQYF. CDR3 nucleotides: TGTGCCAGCAGCGCTTCGGACACAAGCACAGATACGCAGTATTTT.

CDR3 sequence (DNA): TGTGCCAGCAGCGTAGCACAGGGGGTGAATGAGCAGTTCTTC. Amino acids: CASSVAQGVNEQFF. The V call is TRBV9, the J call TRBJ2-1, with TRBD1 matching 8 bases. J lost 7 bases, V lost 0 bases, and 3 bases had no gene match. The V gene's germline CDR1 is SGDLS and CDR2 YYNGEE. The CDR3 has 14 residues.

This chain links TRBV10-1 with TRBJ2-1, with D perhaps matching TRBD2 (5 bases). The CDR3 is 12 residues long. From germline, CDR1 is WNHNN and CDR2 SYGVQD (reference sequence). Trimming cost V 6 bases and J 16 bases, with 19 bases left between them. In nucleotides, the CDR3 is TGCGCCAGCAGCCTCTCTAAATTAGGGAGTTTCTTC. Its protein product is CASSLSKLGSFF.

This clone was found a few times. The chain joins TRBV19 to TRBJ1-6; TRBD1 aligns across 10 bases. This CDR3 has 13 residues. Trimming took 7 bases from V and 10 from J; bases not matched to a gene: 4. Germline V CDR1 and CDR2: LNHDA, SQIVND (reference sequence). This CDR3 is CASMGQGRSPLHF. The CDR3 bases are TGTGCCAGTATGGGACAGGGGCGGTCACCCCTCCACTTT.

V is TRBV6-5 and J is TRBJ1-4; 9 nucleotides match TRBD1. Germline loops: CDR1 MNHEY, CDR2 SVGAGI. The CDR3 is made up of 14 amino acids. With 5 bases clipped from V and 7 bases from J, the junction kept 5 bases outside the gene matches. CDR3 sequence: CASSRTGAGEKLFF. The CDR3 DNA follows: TGTGCCAGCAGTCGGACAGGGGCGGGTGAAAAACTGTTTTTT.

This clone was counted between two and nine times. V gene TRBV7-2 combines with J gene TRBJ1-4; 7 nucleotides line up with TRBD1. The CDR3 is 16 amino acids. Per the germline V gene, CDR1 is SGHTA and CDR2 is FQGNSA. Unmatched junction bases numbered 10, after V lost 1 base and J lost 8 bases. This CDR3 is CASSLGRTGPGEKLFF. Here the CDR3 DNA reads TGTGCCAGCAGCTTAGGGCGGACAGGCCCAGGGGAAAAACTGTTTTTT.

This clone was counted a single time. The V call is TRBV9, the J call TRBJ2-1; 13 bases match TRBD2. The junction had 4 bases not matched to a gene; V was cut back by 3 bases and J by 7 bases. CDR1 is SGDLS and CDR2 is YYNGEE in the germline V gene. The CDR3 sequence is 15 residues long. The CDR3 DNA sequence: TGTGCCAGCAGCGCCGGACTAGCGGGAGTAAATGAGCAGTTCTTC. Its protein product is CASSAGLAGVNEQFF.